Listed here is a single T cell receptor (beta chain). These data belong to a study of blood T cell repertoires in COVID-19. The data were produced by immunoSEQ multiplex PCR, yet TCRdb's version contains in-frame clones alone and is incomplete. The repertoire has approximately 300,000 clones, roughly 85% of them found once; the top ten carry around 1.8%. Recruitment covered some 25 US areas and drew participants whose ages spanned roughly 18 to 100 years. Cohort placement rested on clinical history that participants reported themselves. The V gene lost 0 bases and the J gene lost 2 bases, with 8 bases spanning the gap. The CDR3 runs to 14 residues. Germline V lookup: CDR1 SGHDT, CDR2 YYEEEE.

This TCR was sampled from a woman younger than 45 who had been exposed to COVID-19. The sample consisted of PBMCs or T cells enriched from blood (not recorded which). This chain links TRBV5-6 with TRBJ2-5, with D tentatively TRBD2 (6 bases). The CDR3 is CASSLGRGQETQYF. The CDR3 region has the DNA TGTGCCAGCAGCTTGGGTCGGGGGCAAGAGACCCAGTACTTC.